This T cell receptor (beta chain) was retrieved from a study of T cells in Graves' hyperthyroidism and ophthalmopathy. Amplification targeted TCR beta CDR3 regions from RNA transcripts. The study used the HTBI primer set for a first-round RT-PCR of the TCR CDR3. Each CDR3 protein gets one entry after TCRdb re-called the multiplex PCR reads with MiXCR. The sample consists of about 620,000 distinct CDR3 sequences, around 15% of them appearing once. This clonotype has a count of ten or more. The sequencing input was blood. The clonotype comes from a woman between 25 and 40 years old with Graves' hyperthyroidism.

For the CDR3, the DNA is TGTGCCAGCAGTTCTTACGCTCAAGAGACCCAGTACTTC. The encoded protein is CASSSYAQETQYF. V is TRBV6-1 and J is TRBJ2-5; no clear D. The germline CDR1 and CDR2 sequences are MNHNS and SASEGT. The CDR3 has 13 residues. Trimming took off 5 bases at V and 2 bases at J, with 9 bases between the two ends.